This TCR beta chain was sequenced for a study of glioma-infiltrating T cells after dendritic cell vaccination. From germline, CDR1 is MNHNS and CDR2 SASEGT. V gave up 3 bases and J gave up 8 bases, with 17 bases separating them. This CDR3 has 16 residues. This table comes from immunoSEQ multiplex PCR, and its TCRdb copy is limited to in-frame clones, with some not included. Of 75,000 to 95,000 clones in the sample, about 81% were seen once. The sample's time point: after dendritic cell vaccination, including at tumor progression/relapse. The J gene is TRBJ1-6, the V gene TRBV6-1, with D perhaps matching TRBD1 (6 bases). Material: blood, obtained after dendritic cell vaccination. The source is a human donor with glioblastoma. The CDR3 region is CASSETGNPGDSPLHF. The CDR3 coding sequence is TGTGCCAGCAGTGAGACCGGGAACCCAGGGGATTCACCCCTCCACTTT.